This section outlines one T cell receptor (beta chain) sequence together with its context. This clone occurred once. It lacks a known antigen. Nothing much larger sits one base from this clone, and base qualities are not available. In the germline V gene (reference sequence), CDR1 corresponds to SEHNR and CDR2 to FQNEAQ. V and J are trimmed by 6 bases and 1 base, and the gene matches miss 3 bases of the junction. The CDR3 goes from the cysteine to the phenylalanine over 15 residues. The retained sequence is limited to the CDR3, 45 bases, with the frame set at the first base. The data originate from a study of blood T cell repertoires in COVID-19 (dated by TCRdb to 2020 to 2022). Context from the whole study: Samples covering the acute and convalescent phases of COVID-19 were provided by collaborators in the United States, Italy and Spain. The material from the prospective study consisted of cDNA or gDNA derived from T cells, B-cell-depleted T cells, or PBMCs. Subjects who had been exposed to COVID-19, were actively infected with it, or had recovered from it provided the deeply sampled blood TCRbeta repertoires that made up the dataset. The repertoires were released in a freely available public database intended as a resource for research on the immune response to SARS-CoV-2. The samples were drawn from the first 160 participants of the ongoing ImmuneRACE study and from over 950 subjects provided by 6 global collaborators. Sample metadata almost always included a de-identified subject ID, COVID-19 status, age in years and sex. HLA class I and class II types, where available, came from metadata supplied by the sample provider rather than from assay-based typing.

Samples from volunteer blood donors who had recovered from COVID-19 were contributed by a second Seattle source. Each collaborating institution followed its own protocols to collect whole blood in K2EDTA tubes. For TCRbeta analysis, collaborators shipped samples as frozen whole blood, isolated PBMCs, or DNA extracted from either of those sample types. Paper-wide results and their limitations: The amount of clinical and demographic metadata varied by source and participant and was provided uncurated.

TCRbeta CDR3 regions were amplified from genomic DNA using the immunoSEQ Assay, a bias-controlled multiplex PCR. The authors' analysis ran thus. The number of nucleated cells in each sample was estimated from the amplification of reference gene primers within the assay. Sequence reads were collapsed and filtered to measure the absolute abundance of every unique TCRbeta CDR3 rearrangement. For each sample, productive Simpson clonality was calculated as the square root of Simpson's diversity index across productive rearrangements. The table comes from immuneACCESS by way of TCRdb, which keeps in-frame sequences with V and J called. Part of the clones is missing from these tables; in studies checked, under half for an unresolved V gene and the rest for unknown reasons. V, J and clone size are taken as reported in that table, and D and trimming were inferred from the DNA itself. Across this sample there are 130,000 to 150,000 clones, with around 80% seen only once. Around 3.8% of the sample is taken by the ten largest.

The source material was peripheral blood. This receptor chain uses TRBV7-9 and TRBJ2-1; TRBD2 matches 10 bases in the middle. This clonotype was obtained from a man in his 70s who had recovered from COVID-19. The DNA sequence follows: TGTGCCAGCAGTCCTAGCGGGAGTTCCTACAATGAGCAGTTCTTC. Its translation is CASSPSGSSYNEQFF.